Detailed here is one T cell receptor (beta chain). The time point was: pre-treatment sample, taken before nivolumab and TIL therapy. This sample was included in a study of TIL therapy for anti-PD-1-resistant metastatic lung cancer. Sequencing used immunoSEQ v3. Profiling relied on immunoSEQ multiplex PCR, and the TCRdb table lists in-frame clones only, not all of them. The sample lists approximately 45,000 clones; less than 80% were seen once. This clonotype was obtained from a man aged 65-85 years with non-small cell lung cancer. The sequencing used blood, collected at baseline.

The CDR3 reads CASRRTDSGANVLTF. In DNA form, the CDR3 reads TGTGCCAGCAGGAGGACAGACTCTGGGGCCAACGTCCTGACTTTC. This chain connects TRBV6-6 to TRBJ2-6; perhaps TRBD1 as D (6 bases). The ends were cut back, 6 bases at V and 0 bases at J, with 9 bases in the middle. CDR1 is MNHNY and CDR2 is SVGAGI in the germline V gene (reference sequence). The CDR3 length is 15 residues.